This TCR beta chain was captured by sequencing in a study of blood T cell repertoires in COVID-19 (dated by TCRdb to the early 2020s). About the investigation overall: Samples covering the acute and convalescent phases of COVID-19 were provided by collaborators in the United States, Italy and Spain. The material from the prospective study consisted of cDNA or gDNA derived from T cells, B-cell-depleted T cells, or PBMCs. Deeply sampled blood TCRbeta repertoires from subjects exposed to, actively infected with, or recovered from COVID-19 were included in the dataset. The repertoires were made available in a free public database intended to serve as a resource for research on the immune response to SARS-CoV-2. Samples came from the ongoing ImmuneRACE study (first 160 participants) plus 1,254 subjects from 6 global collaborators. Nearly every sample came with metadata listing a de-identified subject ID, COVID-19 status, age in years and sex. Where HLA class I and class II types were available, the types were taken from metadata supplied by the sample provider, not from assay-based typing. General findings and caveats noted by the study authors: The amount of clinical and demographic metadata varied by source and participant and was provided uncurated.

Notes on this clone: This clone's antigen is unknown. The sample holds no much larger clone one base away, and base qualities are not on file.

The CDR3 numbers 15 residues from cysteine through phenylalanine. Only the CDR3 portion is preserved as DNA: 45 bases, with reading frame beginning at the first base. Trimming takes 4 bases off V and 4 bases off J; junction bases not matched to a gene: 8. Taken from the germline V gene, the CDR1 and CDR2 loops are SGDLS and YYNGEE. One collaborating source in Seattle enrolled patients during active infection and followed them longitudinally through the course of disease. Collaborating institutions collected whole blood in K2EDTA tubes following their own protocols. For TCRbeta analysis, collaborators shipped samples as frozen whole blood, isolated PBMCs, or DNA extracted from either of those sample types. The immunoSEQ Assay, a bias-controlled multiplex PCR, was used to amplify TCRbeta CDR3 regions from genomic DNA. The published analysis was carried out like this. The number of nucleated cells in each sample was estimated by amplification of reference gene primers within the assay. To quantify the absolute abundance of each unique TCRbeta CDR3 rearrangement, sequence reads were collapsed and filtered. Productive Simpson clonality was computed per sample as the square root of Simpson's diversity index over productive rearrangements. Here the immuneACCESS table is served through TCRdb, limited to in-frame sequences with V and J called. Missing clones are a known gap in these copies; in checked studies unresolved V genes cover under half, and the rest lacks a known reason. That table furnishes V, J and clone size, whereas the DNA furnished D and trimming. This sample holds 200,000 to 250,000 clones; 80% to 90% were observed only once. The ten biggest clones cover approximately 2.6% of the sample.

This chain joins TRBV9 to TRBJ2-7, and 10 junction bases match TRBD1. Sequenced input: peripheral blood. The receptor comes from a young man with COVID-19, enrolled during active disease. This receptor has the CDR3 CASSMAGQGQYEQYF. The nucleotide sequence reads TGTGCCAGCAGCATGGCGGGACAGGGGCAATACGAGCAGTACTTC.